The present T cell receptor beta chain was sequenced within a study of T-cell reconstitution after alpha-beta-depleted transplantation in children (dated by TCRdb to 2016 to 2018). The study in broad terms: Using TCR repertoire profiling, the study quantitatively followed how T-cell immune reconstitution unfolded in children after TCRalphabeta/CD19-depleted allogeneic hematopoietic cell transplantation.

Many counts were recorded for this clonotype. What this receptor recognizes is not known. Per-base quality was not reported, and no clone a single base away is much larger than it. Library method: PCR. The sequencer was an Illumina HiSeq 2500. TCR libraries were prepared with molecular barcoding, using unique molecular identifiers to normalize TCRbeta repertoire quantification. The public reads were reprocessed in TCRdb via fastp at Q25 and MiXCR, keeping in-frame beta chains. Every entry covers one CDR3 protein and lists the most common genes and DNA from its rows. For this sample there are 500,000 to 600,000 distinct CDR3 sequences; around 18% appear just once. The ten largest make up approximately 3% of the sample. The CDR3 starts with the cysteine, ends with the phenylalanine, and has 14 residues. The only DNA kept is the CDR3, 42 bases in frame from the first base. CDR1 is given as SQVTM and CDR2 as ANQGSEA, both from the germline V gene. V has 3 bases trimmed and J has 5 bases trimmed; junction bases matching no gene number 1.

The sequence was collected from a human donor who donated a stem cell graft to a child with acute lymphoblastic leukemia. The sample in question was PBMCs from the stem cell graft donor, obtained from the stem cell graft. The receptor chain draws on TRBV29-1 and TRBJ1-4, with 12 bases aligning to TRBD1. The nucleotide sequence reads TGCAGCGTTGAGGGGACAGGGGGCAATGAAAAACTGTTTTTT. This encodes CSVEGTGGNEKLFF.